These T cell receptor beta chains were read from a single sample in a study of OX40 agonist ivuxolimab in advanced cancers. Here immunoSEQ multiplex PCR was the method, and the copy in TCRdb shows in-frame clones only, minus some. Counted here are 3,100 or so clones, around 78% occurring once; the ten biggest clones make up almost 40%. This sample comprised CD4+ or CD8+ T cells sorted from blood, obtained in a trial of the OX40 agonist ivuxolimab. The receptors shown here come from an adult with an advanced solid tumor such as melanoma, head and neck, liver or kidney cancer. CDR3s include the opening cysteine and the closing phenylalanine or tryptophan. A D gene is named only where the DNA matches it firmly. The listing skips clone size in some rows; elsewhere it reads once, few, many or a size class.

CASSLGQGAYEQYF TGTGCCAGCAGCTTGGGACAGGGGGCTTACGAGCAGTACTTC TRBJ2-7 NA TRBV11-3 TRBD1
CASSLRGLSSYEQYF TGTGCCAGCAGTTTAAGGGGACTCAGCTCCTACGAGCAGTACTTC TRBJ2-7 NA TRBV27 NA
CASSFGTSKNIQYF TGTGCCAGCAGCTTTGGGACATCCAAAAACATTCAGTACTTC TRBJ2-4 once TRBV5-5 NA
CASTEELDRGYQSSYNEQFF TGTGCCAGCACCGAGGAGTTAGACAGGGGGTACCAAAGCTCCTACAATGAGCAGTTCTTC TRBJ2-1 NA TRBV2 TRBD1
CASRPSTGETYNEQFF TGTGCCAGCAGACCATCGACAGGGGAAACCTACAATGAGCAGTTCTTC TRBJ2-1 once TRBV27 TRBD1
CSVEDVGNSYEQYF TGCAGCGTTGAAGATGTCGGCAACTCCTACGAGCAGTACTTC TRBJ2-7 NA TRBV29-1 NA
CASSRARPGQGTGELFF TGTGCCAGCAGCCGAGCCCGCCCCGGACAGGGCACCGGGGAGCTGTTTTTT TRBJ2-2 NA TRBV7-2 TRBD1
CASRTGEGTEAFF TGCGCCAGCAGGACAGGGGAAGGGACTGAAGCTTTCTTT TRBJ1-1 NA TRBV5-1 TRBD1
CASSDWKTTEAFF TGTGCCAGCAGTGATTGGAAAACGACTGAAGCTTTCTTT TRBJ1-1 NA TRBV25-1 NA
CASSRARVGQGTGELFF TGCGCCAGCAGCCGCGCAAGGGTCGGACAGGGGACCGGGGAGCTGTTTTTT TRBJ2-2 NA TRBV4-1 TRBD1
CASSYQGGELFF TGTGCCAGCAGCTACCAGGGCGGGGAGCTGTTTTTT TRBJ2-2 NA TRBV11-2 NA
CASSEVGTGGYGYTF TGTGCCAGCAGTGAAGTAGGTACAGGGGGCTACGGCTACACCTTC TRBJ1-2 NA TRBV2 TRBD1
CASSSHGARGGVDTQYF TGTGCCAGCAGTTCCCACGGAGCGCGGGGGGGCGTAGATACGCAGTATTTT TRBJ2-3 NA TRBV27 TRBD2
CASSNDNRGSRGRGQYF TGTGCCAGCAGCAACGATAATCGCGGGAGCCGGGGGCGGGGGCAGTACTTC TRBJ2-7 NA TRBV21-1 NA
CASRKWTGEVYEQYF TGTGCCAGCAGAAAATGGACAGGGGAGGTCTACGAGCAGTACTTC TRBJ2-7 NA TRBV28 TRBD1
CASSLEINTDTQYF TGTGCCAGCAGCTTAGAGATAAACACAGATACGCAGTATTTT TRBJ2-3 NA TRBV7-6 NA
CASSLRLGVDNQPQHF TGTGCCAGCAGCTTAAGGTTGGGGGTTGATAATCAGCCCCAGCATTTT TRBJ1-5 NA TRBV7-8 NA
CASSRNPSYEQYF TGTGCCAGCAGTCGTAACCCCTCCTACGAGCAGTACTTC TRBJ2-7 few TRBV5-5 NA
CASSQRQGYNEQFF TGCGCCAGCAGCCAACGACAGGGGTACAATGAGCAGTTCTTC TRBJ2-1 NA TRBV4-3 TRBD1
CASRKWTSGASEQYF TGTGCCAGCAGGAAATGGACTAGCGGTGCTTCCGAGCAGTACTTC TRBJ2-7 NA TRBV6-6 TRBD2
CASSLGTGSSYEQYF TGTGCCAGCAGCTTAGGGACGGGTAGCTCCTACGAGCAGTACTTC TRBJ2-7 NA TRBV7-2 NA
CASSFTGTNNEQFF TGTGCCAGCAGCTTCACCGGGACTAACAATGAGCAGTTCTTC TRBJ2-1 NA TRBV9 TRBD2
CASSFGTFNTGELFF TGTGCCAGCAGCTTCGGGACATTTAACACCGGGGAGCTGTTTTTT TRBJ2-2 NA TRBV7-9 NA
CASSFRQSYEQYF TGTGCCAGCAGCTTCAGGCAGTCCTACGAGCAGTACTTC TRBJ2-7 NA TRBV7-8 NA
CASSLVPDTQYF TGTGCCAGCAGCTTAGTTCCAGATACGCAGTATTTT TRBJ2-3 NA TRBV7-9 NA
CARSPGAGELVF TGCGCCCGCAGCCCGGGCGCCGGGGAGCTGGTTTTT TRBJ2-2 NA TRBV5-1 NA
CASSTGTRGYTGELFF TGTGCCAGCAGTACCGGGACTAGGGGGTACACCGGGGAGCTGTTTTTT TRBJ2-2 few TRBV27 TRBD2
CASSSGTGTYYGYTF TGTGCCAGCAGCTCCGGGACAGGGACGTACTATGGCTACACCTTC TRBJ1-2 once TRBV5-6 TRBD1
CASTEQGQDEQFF TGTGCCAGCACGGAACAGGGTCAGGATGAGCAGTTCTTC TRBJ2-1 NA TRBV9 NA
CASSQRDTQYF TGTGCCAGCTCCCAACGGGATACGCAGTATTTT TRBJ2-3 NA TRBV27 NA
CASSSILGQGVREQYF TGTGCCAGCAGCTCAATCCTGGGACAGGGGGTTAGAGAGCAGTACTTC TRBJ2-7 NA TRBV11-1 TRBD1
CATGLAGLTDTQYF TGTGCCACGGGACTAGCGGGGCTCACAGATACGCAGTATTTT TRBJ2-3 NA TRBV19 TRBD2
CASSLDRPYEQYF TGTGCCAGCAGCTTAGATAGGCCCTACGAGCAGTACTTC TRBJ2-7 NA TRBV11-2 NA
CASSWRGTDEKLFF TGTGCCAGCAGCTGGAGGGGTACGGATGAAAAACTGTTTTTT TRBJ1-4 NA TRBV5-4 NA
CASSLAPDRPESSYNSPLHF TGTGCCAGCAGCTTAGCGCCTGACAGGCCCGAGAGCTCCTATAATTCACCCCTCCACTTT TRBJ1-6 NA TRBV7-8 NA
CASSEGQGNLATNEKLFF TGTGCCAGCAGCGAGGGACAGGGAAACTTAGCAACTAATGAAAAACTGTTTTTT TRBJ1-4 NA TRBV9 TRBD1
CASSRSGVAYYGYTF TGTGCCAGCAGTAGGAGTGGAGTTGCGTACTATGGCTACACCTTC TRBJ1-2 NA TRBV7-9 NA
CASSKSGHLGGEAFF TGTGCCAGCAGCAAATCGGGACATCTTGGTGGTGAAGCTTTCTTT TRBJ1-1 few TRBV21-1 NA
CSGGLPYEQYF TGCAGTGGAGGGTTACCCTACGAGCAGTACTTC TRBJ2-7 NA TRBV20-1 NA
CASSPYWSGTGVLAFF TGTGCCAGCAGCCCCTACTGGTCCGGGACAGGGGTCTTAGCTTTCTTT TRBJ1-1 NA TRBV28 TRBD1
CASSLGGQGDEQYF TGTGCCAGCAGCTTAGGAGGGCAGGGTGACGAGCAGTACTTC TRBJ2-7 NA TRBV7-5 NA
CASSLSAGGPDEQYF TGTGCCAGCAGCTTATCTGCGGGAGGGCCTGACGAGCAGTACTTC TRBJ2-7 NA TRBV11-2 TRBD2
CASSQEGLAHYNEQFF TGCGCCAGCAGCCAAGAAGGTCTAGCGCACTACAATGAGCAGTTCTTC TRBJ2-1 NA TRBV4-3 NA
CASSITAGTYEQYF TGTGCCAGTAGTATAACGGCGGGGACCTACGAGCAGTACTTC TRBJ2-7 NA TRBV19 NA
CASSLVGGGEQFF TGTGCCAGCAGCCTAGTCGGGGGCGGTGAGCAGTTCTTC TRBJ2-1 NA TRBV11-2 NA
CASSSWTSANNEQFF TGTGCCAGCAGCTCGTGGACTAGCGCAAACAATGAGCAGTTCTTC TRBJ2-1 NA TRBV7-2 TRBD2
CASSLYESEQFF TGTGCCAGCAGCTTATACGAGAGTGAGCAGTTCTTC TRBJ2-1 few TRBV5-4 NA
CASSPDAEGEQFF TGTGCCAGCAGCCCCGACGCGGAAGGTGAGCAGTTCTTC TRBJ2-1 few TRBV7-9 NA
CASSPVWGGRNTGELFF TGTGCCAGCAGCCCAGTGTGGGGGGGCCGGAACACCGGGGAGCTGTTTTTT TRBJ2-2 NA TRBV7-9 NA
CASSPRDSTYEQYF TGTGCCAGCAGCCCTCGGGACTCTACCTACGAGCAGTACTTC TRBJ2-7 few TRBV7-9 NA
CATSAVTGELFF TGTGCCACCTCGGCGGTAACCGGGGAGCTGTTTTTT TRBJ2-2 NA TRBV5-4 NA
CASSTTLNEKLFF TGTGCCAGCAGCACTACCCTGAATGAAAAACTGTTTTTT TRBJ1-4 NA TRBV7-9 NA
CASSQDRGRLDSYNEQFF TGTGCCAGCAGCCAAGATCGCGGAAGATTGGATTCCTACAATGAGCAGTTCTTC TRBJ2-1 NA TRBV14 NA
CASRDRDRDQPQHF TGTGCCAGCAGGGACCGGGACAGAGATCAGCCCCAGCATTTT TRBJ1-5 NA TRBV28 TRBD1
CANGGNSYNEQFF TGTGCCAACGGGGGAAACTCCTACAATGAGCAGTTCTTC TRBJ2-1 NA TRBV2 NA
CASSPLMESDTQYF TGTGCCAGCAGCCCCCTAATGGAATCAGATACGCAGTATTTT TRBJ2-3 NA TRBV7-7 NA
CASSLGTSGRAASETQYF TGTGCCAGCAGCTTGGGGACTAGCGGGAGGGCCGCGTCGGAGACCCAGTACTTC TRBJ2-5 NA TRBV5-6 TRBD2
CASSAKRTSGDSTDTQYF TGTGCCAGCAGCGCAAAACGGACTAGCGGGGACTCCACAGATACGCAGTATTTT TRBJ2-3 NA TRBV9 TRBD2
CASSQVDRAYDEQYF TGCGCCAGCAGCCAAGTGGACAGGGCCTATGACGAGCAGTACTTC TRBJ2-7 few TRBV4-3 TRBD1
CASSLRNRHGYTF TGTGCCAGCAGCTTAAGGAACAGACATGGCTACACCTTC TRBJ1-2 NA TRBV7-8 NA